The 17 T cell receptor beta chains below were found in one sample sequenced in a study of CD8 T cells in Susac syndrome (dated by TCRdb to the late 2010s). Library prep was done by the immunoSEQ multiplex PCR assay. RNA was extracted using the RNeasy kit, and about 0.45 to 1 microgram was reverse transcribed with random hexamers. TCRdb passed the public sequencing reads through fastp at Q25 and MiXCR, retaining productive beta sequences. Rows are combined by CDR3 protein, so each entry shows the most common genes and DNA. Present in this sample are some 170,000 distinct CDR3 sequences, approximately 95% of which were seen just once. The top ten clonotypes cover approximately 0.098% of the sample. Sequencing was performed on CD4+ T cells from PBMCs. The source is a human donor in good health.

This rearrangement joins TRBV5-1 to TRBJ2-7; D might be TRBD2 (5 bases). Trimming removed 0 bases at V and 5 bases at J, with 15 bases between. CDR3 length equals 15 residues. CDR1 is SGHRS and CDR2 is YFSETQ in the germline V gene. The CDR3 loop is CASSLGGFQRNEQYF. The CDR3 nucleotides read TGCGCCAGCAGCTTGGGCGGGTTTCAACGGAACGAGCAGTACTTC.

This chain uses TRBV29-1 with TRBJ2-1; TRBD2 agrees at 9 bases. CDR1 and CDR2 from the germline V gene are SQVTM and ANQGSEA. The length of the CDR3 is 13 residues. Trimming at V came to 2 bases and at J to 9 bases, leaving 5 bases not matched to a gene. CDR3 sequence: CSVERGRGAEQFF. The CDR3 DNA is TGCAGCGTTGAACGCGGGAGGGGTGCTGAGCAGTTCTTC.

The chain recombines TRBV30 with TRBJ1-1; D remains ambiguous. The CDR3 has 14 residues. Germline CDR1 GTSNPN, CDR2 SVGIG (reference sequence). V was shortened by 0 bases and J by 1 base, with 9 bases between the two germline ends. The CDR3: CAWSVSMQNTEAFF. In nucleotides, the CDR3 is TGTGCCTGGAGTGTAAGTATGCAGAACACTGAAGCTTTCTTT.

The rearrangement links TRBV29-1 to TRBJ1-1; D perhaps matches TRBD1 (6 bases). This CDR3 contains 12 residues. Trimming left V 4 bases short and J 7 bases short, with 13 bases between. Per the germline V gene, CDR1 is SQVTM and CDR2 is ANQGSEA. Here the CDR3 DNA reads TGCAGCGTTGCGAGGGGGGCCGGTGAAGCTTTCTTT. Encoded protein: CSVARGAGEAFF.

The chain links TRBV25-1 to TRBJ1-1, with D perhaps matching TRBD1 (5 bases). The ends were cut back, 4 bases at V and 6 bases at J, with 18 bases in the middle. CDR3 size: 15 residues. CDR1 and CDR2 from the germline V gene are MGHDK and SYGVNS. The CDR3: CASSVWGDRAAEAFF. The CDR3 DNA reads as TGTGCCAGCAGTGTTTGGGGGGACCGGGCCGCTGAAGCTTTCTTT.

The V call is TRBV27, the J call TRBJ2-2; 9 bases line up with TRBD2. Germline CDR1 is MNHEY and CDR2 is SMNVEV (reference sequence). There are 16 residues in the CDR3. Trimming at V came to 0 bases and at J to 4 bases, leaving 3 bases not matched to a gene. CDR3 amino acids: CASSLSAGGGTGELFF. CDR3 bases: TGTGCCAGCAGTTTATCGGCGGGAGGGGGCACCGGGGAGCTGTTTTTT.

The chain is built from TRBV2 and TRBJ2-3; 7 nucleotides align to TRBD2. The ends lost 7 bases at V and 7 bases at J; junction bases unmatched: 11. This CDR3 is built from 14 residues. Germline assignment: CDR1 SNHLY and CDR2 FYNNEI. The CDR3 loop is CASTRSSRENTQYF. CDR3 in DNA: TGTGCCAGCACAAGGTCCTCGCGGGAGAATACGCAGTATTTT. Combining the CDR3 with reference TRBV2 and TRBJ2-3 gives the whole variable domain EPEVTQTPSHQVTQMGQEVILRCVPISNHLYFYWYRQILGQKVEFLVSFYNNEISEKSEIFDDQFSVERPDGSNFTLKIRSTKLEDSAMYFCASTRSSRENTQYFGPGTRLTVL.

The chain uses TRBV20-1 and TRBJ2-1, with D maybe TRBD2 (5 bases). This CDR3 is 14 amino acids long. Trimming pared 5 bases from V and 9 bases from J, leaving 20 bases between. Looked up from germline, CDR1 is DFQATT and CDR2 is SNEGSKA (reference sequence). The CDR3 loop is CSAPWPGVSSEQFF. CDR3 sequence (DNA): TGCAGTGCTCCCTGGCCCGGGGTCTCGAGTGAGCAGTTCTTC.

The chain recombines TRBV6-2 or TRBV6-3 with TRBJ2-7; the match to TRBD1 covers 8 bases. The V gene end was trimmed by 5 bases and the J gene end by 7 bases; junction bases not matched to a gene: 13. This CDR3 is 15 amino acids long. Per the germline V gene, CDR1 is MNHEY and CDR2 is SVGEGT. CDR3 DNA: TGTGCCAGCAGTAACCCGGGACAGGCGGCAGGGGAGCAGTACTTC. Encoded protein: CASSNPGQAAGEQYF.

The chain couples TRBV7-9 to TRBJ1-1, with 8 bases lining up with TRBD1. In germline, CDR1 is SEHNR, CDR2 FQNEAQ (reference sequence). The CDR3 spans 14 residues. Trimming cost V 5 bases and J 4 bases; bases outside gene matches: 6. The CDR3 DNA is TGTGCCAGCAGCCCCCGACAGGGGACCACTGAAGCTTTCTTT. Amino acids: CASSPRQGTTEAFF.

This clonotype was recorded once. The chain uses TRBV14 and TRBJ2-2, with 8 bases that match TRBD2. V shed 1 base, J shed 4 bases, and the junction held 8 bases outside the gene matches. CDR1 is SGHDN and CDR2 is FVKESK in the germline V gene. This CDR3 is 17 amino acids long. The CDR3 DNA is TGTGCCAGCAGCCAAGTCCCCGGGACTAGAAGCACCGGGGAGCTGTTTTTT. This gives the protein CASSQVPGTRSTGELFF.

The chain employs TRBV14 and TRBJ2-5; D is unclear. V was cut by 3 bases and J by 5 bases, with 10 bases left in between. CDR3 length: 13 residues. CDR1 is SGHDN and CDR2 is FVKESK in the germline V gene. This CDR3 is CASSQGIQETQYF. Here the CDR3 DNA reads TGTGCCAGCAGCCAGGGTATTCAGGAGACCCAGTACTTC. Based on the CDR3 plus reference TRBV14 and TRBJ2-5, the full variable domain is EAGVTQFPSHSVIEKGQTVTLRCDPISGHDNLYWYRRVMGKEIKFLLHFVKESKQDESGMPNNRFLAERTGGTYSTLKVQPAELEDSGVYFCASSQGIQETQYFGPGTRLLVL.

The CDR3 reads CSVEEGSGANVLTF. CDR3 sequence (DNA): TGCAGCGTTGAAGAGGGTTCTGGGGCCAACGTCCTGACTTTC. The rearrangement uses TRBV29-1 and TRBJ2-6, with D uncertain. The CDR3 has 14 amino acids. V was trimmed by 0 bases and J by 1 base, leaving 4 bases between them. Looked up from germline, CDR1 is SQVTM and CDR2 is ANQGSEA.

CDR3 region: CSASGLEETQYF. The CDR3 coding sequence is TGCAGTGCTTCCGGACTCGAAGAGACCCAGTACTTC. J is TRBJ2-5 and V is TRBV20-1, with a possible D match to TRBD2 (5 bases). The germline CDR1 and CDR2 sequences are DFQATT and SNEGSKA (reference sequence). Trimming left V 5 bases short and J 3 bases short, with 10 bases between. The CDR3 spans 12 residues.

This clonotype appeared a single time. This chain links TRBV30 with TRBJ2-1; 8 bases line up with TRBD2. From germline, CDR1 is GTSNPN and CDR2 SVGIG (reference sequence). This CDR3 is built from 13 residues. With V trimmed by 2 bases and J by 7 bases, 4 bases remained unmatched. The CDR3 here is CAWSSGSKNEQFF. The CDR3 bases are TGTGCCTGGAGTAGCGGGAGTAAAAATGAGCAGTTCTTC.

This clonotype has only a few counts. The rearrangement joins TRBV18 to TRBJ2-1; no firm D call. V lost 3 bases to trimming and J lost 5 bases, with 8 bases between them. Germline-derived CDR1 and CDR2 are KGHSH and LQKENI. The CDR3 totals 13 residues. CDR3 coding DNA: TGTGCCAGCTCACCTGGTAGAAACAATGAGCAGTTCTTC. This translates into CASSPGRNNEQFF.

This chain's CDR3 is CASSLDDTGWAEQYF. The CDR3 DNA sequence: TGTGCCAGCAGCCTAGACGATACAGGCTGGGCCGAGCAGTACTTC. The V gene is TRBV7-6, the J gene TRBJ2-7, with D perhaps matching TRBD1 (5 bases). Germline CDR1 is SGHVS and CDR2 is FNYEAQ. Trimming pared 5 bases from V and 6 bases from J, leaving 20 bases between. The CDR3 has 15 residues.